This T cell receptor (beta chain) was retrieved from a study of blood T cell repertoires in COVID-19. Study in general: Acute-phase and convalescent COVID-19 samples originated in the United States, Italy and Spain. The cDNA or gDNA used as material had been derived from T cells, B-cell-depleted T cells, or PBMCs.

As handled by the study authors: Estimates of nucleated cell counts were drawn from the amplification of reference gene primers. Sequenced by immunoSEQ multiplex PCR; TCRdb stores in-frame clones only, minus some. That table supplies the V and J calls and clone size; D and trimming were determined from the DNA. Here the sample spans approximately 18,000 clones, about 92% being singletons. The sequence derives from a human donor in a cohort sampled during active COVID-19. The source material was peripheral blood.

The DNA of the CDR3 is TGTGCCAGCAGCCAAGATCCTAGCTCCGGCTACACCTTC. Amino acid sequence: CASSQDPSSGYTF. The V call is TRBV3-1 (or the pseudogene TRBV3-2), the J call TRBJ1-2, with D hard to call. The V gene's germline CDR1 is LGHDT and CDR2 YNNKEL (reference sequence). Trimming cost V 0 bases and J 8 bases, with 10 bases left between them. The CDR3 is 13 amino acids.